The 31 T cell receptor beta chains given below trace back to one sample, sequenced in a study of blood T cell repertoires in COVID-19. Here immunoSEQ multiplex PCR was the method, and the copy in TCRdb shows in-frame clones only, minus some. The sample contains some 100,000 clones, about nine tenths of which appear only once. The sample taken for sequencing was peripheral blood. These receptors came from a human donor in a cohort sampled during active COVID-19.

The V gene is TRBV6-6, the J gene TRBJ2-7; 8 nucleotides agree with TRBD2. V lost 6 bases to trimming and J lost 5 bases; unmatched junction nucleotides: 9. This CDR3 has 14 residues. From germline, CDR1 is MNHNY and CDR2 SVGAGI (reference sequence). The CDR3 bases are TGTGCCAGCAGAATAAGCGGGAGTGGGGACGAGCAGTACTTC. Encoded protein: CASRISGSGDEQYF.

The rearrangement links TRBV7-9 to TRBJ2-1; 9 nucleotides align to TRBD2. CDR3 size: 15 residues. J gave up 3 bases and V 1 base, and 1 base lay outside the gene matches. Germline V CDR1 and CDR2: SEHNR, FQNEAQ (reference sequence). In nucleotides, the CDR3 is TGTGCCAGCAGCTTAGTACTAGCGGGCTACAATGAGCAGTTCTTC. Protein product: CASSLVLAGYNEQFF.

The V and J genes are TRBV5-1 and TRBJ2-5; 12 nucleotides line up with TRBD2. J gave up 5 bases and V 10 bases, and 12 bases lay outside the gene matches. Germline CDR1 is SGHRS and CDR2 is YFSETQ. The length of the CDR3 is 15 residues. The CDR3 reads CASRTSGMRGETQYF. The DNA of the CDR3 is TGCGCCTCGAGGACTAGCGGGATGAGGGGGGAGACCCAGTACTTC.

The V call is TRBV14, the J call TRBJ2-1, with 9 bases fitting TRBD2. The germline gives CDR1 SGHDN, CDR2 FVKESK. V shed 5 bases, J shed 3 bases, and the junction held 5 bases outside the gene matches. The CDR3 extends over 15 amino acids. The CDR3 DNA sequence: TGTGCCAGCAGCGTTAGCGGGAGCTACTACAATGAGCAGTTCTTC. Translating gives CASSVSGSYYNEQFF.

This clone has a handful of counts. The chain joins TRBV5-6 to TRBJ2-1; the match to TRBD2 covers 11 bases. Trimming cost V 7 bases and J 3 bases; bases outside gene matches: 12. The CDR3 contains 17 residues. Germline assignment: CDR1 SGHDT and CDR2 YYEEEE. CDR3 sequence: CASARVSGGVVYNEQFF. Written as DNA, the CDR3 is TGTGCCAGCGCCCGGGTTAGCGGGGGGGTAGTCTACAATGAGCAGTTCTTC.

This clone was detected once. The chain carries TRBV24-1 and TRBJ1-1; 7 positions agree with TRBD1. Germline V gene data show CDR1 as KGHDR and CDR2 as SFDVKD. CDR3 length: 14 residues. V trimming: 9 bases; J trimming: 0 bases; junction bases outside the gene matches: 6. CDR3 nucleotide sequence: TGTGCCACCGCCCGACAGGGACTGAACACTGAAGCTTTCTTT. Protein: CATARQGLNTEAFF.

The rearrangement links TRBV7-2 to TRBJ2-1; D remains ambiguous. V lost 5 bases, J lost 7 bases, and 12 bases lay in between. Looked up from germline, CDR1 is SGHTA and CDR2 is FQGNSA. CDR3 size: 13 residues. The chain's CDR3 is CASSPHPGNEQFF. CDR3 bases: TGTGCCAGCAGCCCGCATCCCGGGAATGAGCAGTTCTTC.

The rearrangement uses TRBV5-1 and TRBJ2-5; TRBD2 aligns across 7 bases. CDR3 length: 14 amino acids. V gave up 0 bases and J gave up 8 bases; unmatched junction bases: 7. Per the germline V gene, CDR1 is SGHRS and CDR2 is YFSETQ. The CDR3 loop is CASSLERDVDTQYF. CDR3 nucleotides: TGCGCCAGCAGCTTGGAGCGGGACGTAGACACCCAGTACTTC.

This sequence joins TRBV4-1 and TRBJ1-2; D unresolved. The CDR3 runs to 16 residues. Between the trimmed V and J ends, which lost 0 bases and 5 bases, there was a span of 16 bases. Germline CDR1 and CDR2: MGHRA and YSYEKL. CDR3 residues: CASSQDLTELLYGYTF. In DNA, the CDR3 is TGCGCCAGCAGCCAAGATCTGACGGAGCTTCTTTATGGCTACACCTTC.

The rearrangement links TRBV5-1 to TRBJ2-5; TRBD2 aligns across 7 bases. This CDR3 contains 14 residues. Germline V gives CDR1 SGHRS, CDR2 YFSETQ. The ends lost 4 bases at V and 5 bases at J; junction bases unmatched: 8. The CDR3 DNA reads TGCGCCAGCAGCCCCACGGTGGGGGGGGAGACCCAGTACTTC. Amino acids: CASSPTVGGETQYF.

The CDR3, as DNA: TGCGCCAGCAGCTATCAGGGGGCTAGGAAGGCCTACGAGCAGTACTTC. It is translated as CASSYQGARKAYEQYF. This rearrangement joins TRBV5-1 to TRBJ2-7; TRBD1 matches at 8 bases. V was pared by 3 bases and J by 2 bases, with 10 bases of the junction left unmatched. Germline CDR1 is SGHRS and CDR2 is YFSETQ. The CDR3 consists of 16 residues.

This chain uses TRBV30 with TRBJ1-1; weak D call: TRBD1 (6 bases). Germline values: CDR1 GTSNPN, CDR2 SVGIG (reference sequence). The CDR3 covers 11 residues. Trimming took 3 bases from V and 9 from J, leaving 11 bases between them. The CDR3, as DNA: TGTGCCTGGAGCGAACAGGGTCAAGCTTTCTTT. Its translation: CAWSEQGQAFF.

The chain links TRBV6-5 to TRBJ2-7; D is perhaps TRBD1 (6 bases). Germline CDR1 and CDR2: MNHEY and SVGAGI. Between the trimmed V and J ends, which lost 2 bases and 1 base, there was a span of 9 bases. The CDR3 has 14 amino acids. The CDR3 protein is CASSYARGSYEQYF. CDR3 in DNA: TGTGCCAGCAGTTACGCCAGGGGTTCCTACGAGCAGTACTTC.

The V call is TRBV25-1, the J call TRBJ1-3; the D gene is possibly TRBD1 (6 bases). The CDR3 is made up of 14 amino acids. V was pared by 8 bases and J by 2 bases, with 13 bases between. CDR1 and CDR2 (germline): MGHDK, SYGVNS. The CDR3 DNA is TGTGCCAGCGGCACCAGGGGAACTGGAAACACCATATATTTT. It yields the protein CASGTRGTGNTIYF.

The V and J genes are TRBV11-3 and TRBJ2-7; TRBD2 is a possible D gene (6 bases). V was clipped by 3 bases and J by 6 bases, with 15 bases between them. The germline V gene has CDR1 SGHNT and CDR2 YENEEA. The CDR3 is 14 amino acids. The CDR3 is CASSLLPGGTEQYF. The CDR3 DNA reads TGTGCCAGCAGCTTGCTCCCCGGGGGAACCGAGCAGTACTTC. Filled out from reference TRBV11-3 and TRBJ2-7, the complete variable domain reads EAGVVQSPRYKIIEKKQPVAFWCNPISGHNTLYWYLQNLGQGPELLIRYENEEAVDDSQLPKDRFSAERLKGVDSTLKIQPAELGDSAVYLCASSLLPGGTEQYFGPGTRLTVT.

V and J are TRBV29-1 and TRBJ2-5, with TRBD1 identical over 7 bases. CDR3 size: 15 residues. V trimming: 4 bases; J trimming: 6 bases; junction bases outside the gene matches: 14. Germline assignment: CDR1 SQVTM and CDR2 ANQGSEA. The CDR3 sequence: CSVGTTGAWSQTQYF. The CDR3, as DNA: TGCAGCGTTGGGACAACAGGGGCCTGGAGCCAGACCCAGTACTTC. The full variable domain, rest sourced from reference TRBV29-1 and TRBJ2-5, is SAVISQKPSRDICQRGTSLTIQCQVDSQVTMMFWYRQQPGQSLTLIATANQGSEATYESGFVIDKFPISRPNLTFSTLTVSNMSPEDSSIYLCSVGTTGAWSQTQYFGPGTRLLVL.

The chain uses TRBV20-1 and TRBJ2-1; TRBD2 matches 14 bases. The CDR3 consists of 16 residues. CDR1 DFQATT and CDR2 SNEGSKA come from the germline V gene (reference sequence). After removal of 3 bases from V and 2 bases from J, the junction contained 3 bases not matched to a gene. CDR3 residues: CSASKTSGGAYNEQFF. The CDR3 DNA follows: TGCAGTGCTAGTAAGACTAGCGGGGGGGCCTACAATGAGCAGTTCTTC.

This chain connects TRBV7-9 to TRBJ2-5; 11 bases are a match to TRBD2. CDR1 is SEHNR and CDR2 is FQNEAQ in the germline V gene (reference sequence). The ends lost 2 bases at V and 5 bases at J; junction bases unmatched: 4. This CDR3 spans 15 amino acids. Here the CDR3 reads CASSLIAGGPETQYF. CDR3 sequence (DNA): TGTGCCAGCAGCTTAATAGCGGGGGGGCCTGAGACCCAGTACTTC.

The V call is TRBV3-1 (or the pseudogene TRBV3-2), the J call TRBJ1-2; the D is unclear. Trimming shortened V by 4 bases and J by 5 bases, and 14 bases separated the two germline ends. Looked up from germline, CDR1 is LGHDT and CDR2 is YNNKEL (reference sequence). This CDR3 is built from 14 residues. The CDR3 nucleotides are TGTGCCAGCAGCCCGTCCACAGCGGAGTATGGCTACACCTTC. This translates into CASSPSTAEYGYTF.

This clone was counted a few times. This chain uses TRBV9 with TRBJ1-6, with a weak D call TRBD1 (5 bases). The germline V gene has CDR1 SGDLS and CDR2 YYNGEE. This CDR3 is built from 15 residues. Trimming cost V 3 bases and J 7 bases, with 14 bases left between them. CDR3 sequence: CASSAPGGENSPLHF. For the CDR3, the DNA is TGTGCCAGCAGCGCCCCTGGGGGGGAGAATTCACCCCTCCACTTT.

The rearrangement links TRBV18 to TRBJ1-6; possibly TRBD1 for D (5 bases). CDR1 KGHSH and CDR2 LQKENI come from the germline V gene. The V and J ends lost 7 bases and 8 bases respectively, with 12 bases between them. This CDR3 contains 13 residues. CDR3 region: CASYKTRDSPLHF. The CDR3 coding sequence is TGTGCCAGCTATAAGACCAGGGATTCACCCCTCCACTTT.

This clone has a handful of counts. V usage is TRBV7-9 and J usage is TRBJ2-7; a weak D match, TRBD1 (5 bases). This CDR3 is built from 13 residues. The ends were cut back, 3 bases at V and 3 bases at J, with 9 bases in the middle. Germline V CDR1 and CDR2: SEHNR, FQNEAQ (reference sequence). Here the CDR3 DNA reads TGTGCCAGCAGCTTGGACAAGGACTACGAGCAGTACTTC. It codes for CASSLDKDYEQYF.

This chain joins TRBV10-3 and TRBJ2-7; 10 nucleotides align to TRBD2. The germline gives CDR1 ENHRY, CDR2 SYGVKD. This CDR3 is built from 15 residues. The J segment lost 3 bases and the V segment lost 2 bases, leaving 4 bases of the junction unmatched. CDR3 residues: CAISEQASGGYEQYF. CDR3 DNA: TGTGCCATCAGTGAGCAGGCTAGCGGGGGCTACGAGCAGTACTTC.

This CDR3 is CASSQERVPYNEQFF. CDR3 coding DNA: TGCGCCAGCAGCCAAGAGCGGGTCCCCTACAATGAGCAGTTCTTC. The chain carries TRBV4-1 and TRBJ2-1, with D tentatively TRBD2 (5 bases). The CDR3 totals 15 residues. CDR1 and CDR2 (germline): MGHRA, YSYEKL. Trimming pared 0 bases from V and 2 bases from J, leaving 8 bases between.

V gene TRBV11-3 combines with J gene TRBJ2-3; 11 bases are shared with TRBD2. Germline trimming cut 4 bases from V and 3 bases from J; bases unmatched to any gene: 9. The CDR3 is 17 amino acids. Germline CDR1 SGHNT, CDR2 YENEEA. In nucleotides, the CDR3 is TGTGCCAGCAGCTCCTACGAACTAGCGGGGGCTACAGATACGCAGTATTTT. Translating gives CASSSYELAGATDTQYF. Combining the CDR3 with reference TRBV11-3 and TRBJ2-3 gives the whole variable domain EAGVVQSPRYKIIEKKQPVAFWCNPISGHNTLYWYLQNLGQGPELLIRYENEEAVDDSQLPKDRFSAERLKGVDSTLKIQPAELGDSAVYLCASSSYELAGATDTQYFGPGTRLTVL.

The rearrangement joins TRBV18 to TRBJ2-1; 16 bases agree with TRBD2. This CDR3 is built from 16 residues. Losses at the gene ends were 3 bases for V and 7 bases for J; bases not matched to a gene: 3. Germline V lookup: CDR1 KGHSH, CDR2 LQKENI. CDR3 DNA sequence: TGTGCCAGCTCACCGCCGGGACTAGCGGGAGGGAATGAGCAGTTCTTC. Translation: CASSPPGLAGGNEQFF.

A remark on this clone: Other nucleotide sequences in the sample specify the same CDR3. This chain joins TRBV24-1 and TRBJ1-4; D possibly corresponds to TRBD1 (6 bases). With 4 bases removed from V and 5 bases from J, the gap between germline ends came to 13 bases. Germline CDR1 reads KGHDR; CDR2 reads SFDVKD. The CDR3 consists of 15 residues. DNA for the CDR3: TGTGCCACCAGTGACCGCGGGGGGCCGAATGAAAAACTGTTTTTT. This gives the protein CATSDRGGPNEKLFF.

The rearrangement joins TRBV28 to TRBJ2-5, with TRBD1 identical over 7 bases. In germline, CDR1 is MDHEN, CDR2 SYDVKM. V lost 3 bases to trimming and J lost 2 bases; unmatched junction nucleotides: 3. The CDR3 totals 14 residues. The CDR3 loop reads CASSFLTGQETQYF. CDR3 nucleotide sequence: TGTGCCAGCAGTTTTCTGACAGGGCAAGAGACCCAGTACTTC.

The chain carries TRBV28 and TRBJ1-6; 7 bases are shared with TRBD1. The V gene end was trimmed by 3 bases and the J gene end by 4 bases; junction bases not matched to a gene: 9. Germline V gene lookup returns CDR1 MDHEN and CDR2 SYDVKM. The CDR3 has 17 residues. The DNA for the CDR3 is TGTGCCAGCAGTTTGGGCGGGGCCAGGGGGTATAATTCACCCCTCCACTTT. Translating it yields CASSLGGARGYNSPLHF.

The chain has TRBV5-1 and TRBJ2-7; possibly TRBD2 for D (5 bases). The germline V and J ends were trimmed by 3 bases and 2 bases, with 15 bases remaining between them. CDR1 is SGHRS, CDR2 YFSETQ, per germline. The CDR3 covers 15 residues. CDR3 DNA: TGCGCCAGCAGCTCAGGACTGTCCCCGGCCTACGAGCAGTACTTC. This encodes CASSSGLSPAYEQYF.

V is TRBV19 and J is TRBJ2-1; 10 nucleotides line up with TRBD2. Germline V gene lookup returns CDR1 LNHDA and CDR2 SQIVND (reference sequence). The CDR3 sequence is 15 residues long. The V segment lost 6 bases and the J segment 3 bases; nucleotides outside the gene matches: 5. The DNA for the CDR3 is TGTGCCAGTAGGACTCTAGCGGGAGACTACAATGAGCAGTTCTTC. It codes for CASRTLAGDYNEQFF.